The 32 T cell receptor beta chains below all came from one sample that was sequenced in a study of blood T cells in healthy people across ages. It was with a sample-barcoded 5' primer and a J-beta primer mix that a second PCR of roughly 7 to 12 cycles was run. In TCRdb, the 5' RACE reads were re-called with MiXCR into one record per CDR3 protein. The table has around 1,700,000 distinct CDR3 sequences, roughly 27% seen once. Sequenced sample: blood. The receptors shown here come from a woman in her thirties in good health.

The chain recombines TRBV6-1 with TRBJ2-5; D is unresolved. The CDR3 loop spans 15 amino acids. Germline V CDR1 and CDR2: MNHNS, SASEGT. Trimming stripped 1 base from V and 5 bases from J, with 14 bases between. The CDR3 reads CASSEGQGLGETQYF. The CDR3 nucleotides are TGTGCCAGCAGTGAAGGACAAGGCCTAGGGGAGACCCAGTACTTC.

With regard to this clonotype: The conserved closing phenylalanine or tryptophan is absent in this CDR3, likely reflecting a read error. This sequence joins TRBV6-4 and TRBJ2-1; the D gene is possibly TRBD1 (5 bases). This CDR3 comprises 15 residues. V dropped 4 bases and J dropped 3 bases, with 13 bases sitting between them. Germline-derived CDR1 and CDR2 are MRHNA and SNTAGT. CDR3 in amino acids: CASSVVGDFYNEQFL. CDR3 bases: TGTGCCAGCAGTGTAGTAGGGGATTTCTACAATGAGCAGTTCTTA.

This chain uses TRBV5-1 with TRBJ2-2, with D maybe TRBD2 (6 bases). The V end lost 6 bases, the J end lost 5 bases, and 14 bases lay between the germline ends. Looked up from germline, CDR1 is SGHRS and CDR2 is YFSETQ. This CDR3 has 14 residues. The CDR3 here is CASTGVSRTGELFF. CDR3 in DNA: TGCGCCAGCACGGGGGTATCTCGAACCGGGGAGCTGTTTTTT.

This clonotype was observed a few times. V usage is TRBV25-1 and J usage is TRBJ2-1, with D tentatively TRBD2 (5 bases). The CDR3 consists of 15 residues. The germline V and J ends were trimmed by 4 bases and 9 bases, with 19 bases remaining between them. Germline V gene lookup returns CDR1 MGHDK and CDR2 SYGVNS. The CDR3 nucleotides are TGTGCCAGCAGTGCGCCAACTAGGTATCTCGGTGAGCAGTTCTTC. This translates into CASSAPTRYLGEQFF.

This clonotype was observed a handful of times. The genes are TRBV7-2 and TRBJ1-1; the D is unclear. The germline CDR1 and CDR2 sequences are SGHTA and FQGNSA. The length of the CDR3 is 15 residues. V was pared by 2 bases and J by 0 bases, with 10 bases between. The CDR3 nucleotides read TGTGCCAGCAGCTTATTGGAGATTTTGAACACTGAAGCTTTCTTT. Translated: CASSLLEILNTEAFF. Variable domain in full (rest from reference TRBV7-2 and TRBJ1-1): GAGVSQSPSNKVTEKGKDVELRCDPISGHTALYWYRQSLGQGLEFLIYFQGNSAPDKSGLPSDRFSAERTGGSVSTLTIQRTQQEDSAVYLCASSLLEILNTEAFFGQGTRLTVV.

This clonotype was recorded at least ten times. The chain links TRBV12-3 or TRBV12-4 to TRBJ2-1; D not certain. The CDR3 covers 11 residues. Deletions cut 5 bases from V and 9 bases from J, with 8 bases between. CDR3 nucleotides: TGTGCCAGCAGTCGAAGGGTTGAGCAGTTCTTC. Protein: CASSRRVEQFF.

This clonotype appeared a few times. The chain joins TRBV6-1 to TRBJ2-3; 7 positions match TRBD2. CDR1 MNHNS and CDR2 SASEGT come from the germline V gene. Losses at the gene ends were 7 bases for V and 2 bases for J; bases not matched to a gene: 18. CDR3 length: 18 amino acids. The CDR3 DNA follows: TGTGCCAGCATCTTTGGGGCGGATCGGGCGGGGGTCACAGATACGCAGTATTTT. Amino acid sequence: CASIFGADRAGVTDTQYF.

The chain joins TRBV4-3 to TRBJ2-1; D may match TRBD1 or TRBD2 (5 bases each). V lost 1 base and J 5 bases, leaving 15 bases between the germline ends. The CDR3 spans 16 residues. Germline V gives CDR1 LGHNA, CDR2 YSLEER. The CDR3 coding sequence is TGCGCCAGCAGCCAAGTTCCCGGGGACGACCACAATGAGCAGTTCTTC. Protein product: CASSQVPGDDHNEQFF.

This clonotype occurred many times. V gene TRBV5-1 combines with J gene TRBJ1-2; tentative D call: TRBD1 (5 bases). The V gene lost 0 bases and the J gene lost 4 bases, with 7 bases spanning the gap. The CDR3 spans 13 residues. Germline CDR1 SGHRS, CDR2 YFSETQ. The CDR3 loop is CASSLEQVYGYTF. In DNA, the CDR3 is TGCGCCAGCAGCTTGGAACAGGTCTATGGCTACACCTTC.

With respect to this clonotype: A much larger clone is a single base away; this may be a read error. This rearrangement joins TRBV15 to TRBJ2-5; 7 bases agree with TRBD1. Germline V gene sequence: CDR1 LNHNV, CDR2 YYDKDF (reference sequence). The J segment lost 4 bases and the V segment lost 0 bases, leaving 5 bases of the junction unmatched. This CDR3 has 15 amino acids. CDR3 amino acids: CATSRDLRGRETQYF. Here the CDR3 DNA reads TGTGCCACCAGCAGAGATCTGAGGGGGCGAGAGACCCAGTACTTC.

V gene TRBV14 combines with J gene TRBJ1-4; D remains ambiguous. V lost 3 bases, J lost 12 bases, and 11 bases lay in between. From germline, CDR1 is SGHDN and CDR2 FVKESK. This CDR3 is built from 12 residues. The CDR3 reads CASSQRPRELFF. CDR3 coding DNA: TGTGCCAGCAGCCAGAGACCGAGGGAACTGTTTTTT.

This clonotype was observed a single time. The V call is TRBV6-5, the J call TRBJ2-1; D perhaps matches TRBD2 (5 bases). The J call is doubtful: the DNA matches TRBJ2-7 better. Germline loops: CDR1 MNHEY, CDR2 SVGAGI. The CDR3 is 15 residues long. The CDR3 coding sequence is TGTGCCAGCAGTCTGGACCCGGGATCCTACAATGAGCAGTACTTC. It is translated as CASSLDPGSYNEQYF.

This chain connects TRBV5-1 to TRBJ2-1, with TRBD2 matching 7 bases. Per the germline V gene, CDR1 is SGHRS and CDR2 is YFSETQ. The junction had 11 bases not matched to a gene; V was cut back by 7 bases and J by 13 bases. The CDR3 loop spans 12 amino acids. The CDR3 DNA sequence: TGCGCCAGCGGATCGCCCCCGGGAGGACAGTTCTTC. Protein sequence: CASGSPPGGQFF.

This clonotype was seen repeatedly, ten times or more. The J gene is TRBJ2-1, the V gene TRBV4-3; D is ambiguous. Germline CDR1 LGHNA, CDR2 YSLEER. The CDR3 runs 14 residues. The germline V and J ends were trimmed by 0 bases and 5 bases, with 8 bases remaining between them. CDR3 in amino acids: CASSQDEHNNEQFF. The CDR3 DNA is TGCGCCAGCAGCCAAGACGAGCACAACAATGAGCAGTTCTTC.

This clonotype appeared once. The conserved phenylalanine or tryptophan is not found at the CDR3 terminus, so this likely reflects a read error. The chain links TRBV5-5 to TRBJ2-2, with D uncertain. The V gene lost 0 bases and the J gene lost 6 bases, with 6 bases spanning the gap. CDR3 length: 13 amino acids. The germline V gene encodes CDR1 SGHKS and CDR2 YYEKEE (reference sequence). The CDR3 sequence is CASSLGVSGELFV. The CDR3 bases are TGTGCCAGCAGCTTGGGGGTTTCCGGGGAGCTGTTTGTT.

V usage is TRBV20-1 and J usage is TRBJ2-1; D gene unclear. Germline loops: CDR1 DFQATT, CDR2 SNEGSKA (reference sequence). Trimming pared 5 bases from V and 8 bases from J, leaving 10 bases between. This CDR3 has 11 residues. CDR3 sequence (DNA): TGCAGTGCTCCAGGCCAGTATGAGCAGTTCTTC. It encodes CSAPGQYEQFF.

This clonotype was seen at least ten times. The V and J genes are TRBV5-5 and TRBJ2-5; unclear D gene. Trimming took off 4 bases at V and 4 bases at J, with 14 bases between the two ends. CDR1 SGHKS and CDR2 YYEKEE come from the germline V gene (reference sequence). The CDR3 is 14 residues long. CDR3 DNA sequence: TGTGCCAGCAGCCCCAGTAGGGTTGGAGAGACCCAGTACTTC. This sequence encodes CASSPSRVGETQYF.

The chain combines TRBV3-1 with TRBJ2-3; TRBD2 agrees at 11 bases. Per germline, CDR1 LGHDT and CDR2 YNNKEL (reference sequence). Trimming removed 4 bases from V and 2 bases from J; junction bases left unmatched: 5. The CDR3 runs 16 residues. DNA of the CDR3: TGTGCCAGCAGCCCCTATAGCGGGAGGGCCACAGATACGCAGTATTTT. Translation: CASSPYSGRATDTQYF.

This clonotype was counted many times. The chain employs TRBV7-2 and TRBJ2-7; D uncertain. The CDR3 runs to 15 residues. Trimming removed 2 bases at V and 1 base at J, with 12 bases between. The germline CDR1 and CDR2 sequences are SGHTA and FQGNSA. Written as DNA, the CDR3 is TGTGCCAGCAGCTTAACTGCCGGATTATCCTACGAGCAGTACTTC. Translated, it gives CASSLTAGLSYEQYF.

A single count supports this clonotype. The chain couples TRBV5-1 to TRBJ2-1; TRBD2 is a possible D gene (6 bases). Germline V CDR1 and CDR2: SGHRS, YFSETQ. The CDR3 is made up of 15 amino acids. The V end lost 3 bases, the J end lost 6 bases, and 16 bases lay between the germline ends. The CDR3 region is CASSSGGGSLNEQFF. The CDR3, as DNA: TGCGCCAGCAGCTCCGGGGGTGGATCCCTCAATGAGCAGTTCTTC.

The chain has TRBV20-1 and TRBJ1-2, with 7 bases lining up with TRBD1. CDR1 is DFQATT, CDR2 SNEGSKA, per germline (reference sequence). The CDR3 is 13 amino acids. The J segment lost 7 bases and the V segment lost 7 bases, leaving 12 bases of the junction unmatched. CDR3 in DNA: TGCAGTGTTACTGACAGGGAGATCGGTGGCTACACCTTC. It translates to CSVTDREIGGYTF.

The V and J genes are TRBV4-2 and TRBJ2-1; weak D call: TRBD2 (6 bases). Trimming pared 0 bases from V and 7 bases from J, leaving 16 bases between. This CDR3 has 16 residues. Germline CDR1 LGHNA, CDR2 YNFKEQ. The CDR3 sequence: CASSQDKGTRLNEQFF. As DNA, the CDR3 is TGTGCCAGCAGCCAAGATAAAGGGACTCGATTGAATGAGCAGTTCTTC.

The rearrangement joins TRBV18 to TRBJ2-3; D uncertain. V dropped 2 bases and J dropped 4 bases, with 10 bases sitting between them. This CDR3 region has 14 residues. Germline V gives CDR1 KGHSH, CDR2 LQKENI. The CDR3 region is CASSPGVASDTQYF. CDR3 bases: TGTGCCAGCTCACCAGGGGTAGCATCAGATACGCAGTATTTT.

The chain has TRBV20-1 and TRBJ2-5; 12 nucleotides line up with TRBD2. The CDR3 contains 14 residues. Trimming cost V 4 bases and J 3 bases; bases outside gene matches: 3. Germline values: CDR1 DFQATT, CDR2 SNEGSKA (reference sequence). The CDR3 sequence is CSATRLAGEETQYF. The CDR3 bases are TGCAGTGCTACCCGACTAGCGGGGGAAGAGACCCAGTACTTC.

V gene TRBV4-2 combines with J gene TRBJ1-4; D unclear. The germline CDR1 and CDR2 sequences are LGHNA and YNFKEQ. The CDR3 has 13 amino acids. Trimming stripped 2 bases from V and 8 bases from J, with 9 bases between. The CDR3 region is CASSQSTAEKLFF. For the CDR3, the DNA is TGTGCCAGCAGCCAATCCACCGCGGAAAAACTGTTTTTT.

This clonotype was found many times. The CDR3 protein is CASSQDRSKGYEQYF. CDR3 nucleotides: TGCGCCAGCAGCCAAGATCGGTCCAAGGGTTACGAGCAGTACTTC. The chain employs TRBV4-3 and TRBJ2-7; no clear D gene. The germline V and J ends were trimmed by 0 bases and 4 bases, with 13 bases remaining between them. Germline V gives CDR1 LGHNA, CDR2 YSLEER. The CDR3 loop spans 15 amino acids.

Only one count was recorded for this clonotype. This chain uses TRBV27 with TRBJ1-6, with D possibly matching TRBD1 (6 bases). Trimming cost V 6 bases and J 10 bases, with 16 bases left between them. CDR1 and CDR2 from the germline V gene are MNHEY and SMNVEV (reference sequence). The CDR3 covers 14 residues. CDR3: CASSGYGQGSPLHF. The CDR3 nucleotides read TGTGCCAGCAGCGGATACGGGCAGGGGTCACCCCTCCACTTT.

This clonotype was counted a few times. CDR3 coding DNA: TGTGCCAGCGCCGGGGGCGGCGTGGGTGCAACTAATGAAAAACTGTTTTTT. Its protein is CASAGGGVGATNEKLFF. J is TRBJ1-4 and V is TRBV12-3 or TRBV12-4; D possibly corresponds to TRBD1 (6 bases). V was clipped by 8 bases and J by 0 bases, with 19 bases between them. This CDR3 has 17 amino acids.

The rearrangement joins TRBV28 to TRBJ2-3, with 11 bases fitting TRBD2. V lost 4 bases to trimming and J lost 2 bases; unmatched junction nucleotides: 8. The CDR3 length is 17 residues. Per germline, CDR1 MDHEN and CDR2 SYDVKM. The CDR3 spells CASSSGLAGGNTDTQYF. The CDR3 coding sequence is TGTGCCAGCAGTTCCGGACTAGCGGGCGGGAACACAGATACGCAGTATTTT.

The CDR3 DNA is TGTGCCAGCAGTATGGGCGGGGGGGCAATGAACGAGCAGTACTTC. It translates to CASSMGGGAMNEQYF. The V gene is TRBV27, the J gene TRBJ2-7; TRBD2 agrees at 9 bases. Germline V gene data show CDR1 as MNHEY and CDR2 as SMNVEV (reference sequence). V lost 5 bases to trimming and J lost 5 bases; unmatched junction nucleotides: 10. The CDR3 runs to 15 residues.

The chain couples TRBV29-1 to TRBJ2-7; D call uncertain. The CDR3 covers 15 residues. Trimming pared 7 bases from V and 7 bases from J, leaving 26 bases between. The germline V gene encodes CDR1 SQVTM and CDR2 ANQGSEA. This CDR3 reads CSGLLGRFSYNEQYF. In DNA form, the CDR3 reads TGCAGCGGCCTCTTAGGGCGTTTCTCCTACAATGAGCAGTACTTC.

This rearrangement joins TRBV12-3 or TRBV12-4 to TRBJ1-5, with D tentatively TRBD1 (5 bases). The CDR3 totals 13 residues. V lost 6 bases and J 6 bases, leaving 12 bases between the germline ends. The CDR3 loop reads CASSRDRTQPQHF. CDR3 DNA sequence: TGTGCCAGCAGCAGGGATCGTACTCAGCCCCAGCATTTT.